Below, 20 T cell receptor beta chains from the same sample are listed, as sequenced in a study of beta chain features in type 1 diabetes (dated by TCRdb to 2016 to 2019). The paper's findings and limits, for the study overall: In all four CD4+ subsets, TCRB CDR3 length was moderately but significantly shorter in type 1 diabetes patients.

Their specific antigens are unknown. Preparation of the library involved the immunoSEQ multiplex PCR assay. The entire isolated RNA was reverse transcribed using the High Capacity cDNA Reverse Transcription Kit, and thus expressed TCRB transcripts were sequenced. TCRdb obtained this table from immuneACCESS and retained in-frame rearrangements with V and J assigned. These tables miss some clones; where compared with another copy, unresolved V genes account for less than half of the shortfall, and the remainder is unexplained. A total of 150,000 to 200,000 clones appear in this sample, 8% to 8.5% of them only once. The top ten clones comprise around 0.5% of the sample. What was sequenced was central memory CD4+ T cells from blood. The receptors stem from a woman younger than 30 with type 1 diabetes.

This clone has only a few counts. The J gene is TRBJ2-2, the V gene TRBV4-2; 8 bases align to TRBD1. Germline-derived CDR1 and CDR2 are LGHNA and YNFKEQ. CDR3 length: 16 residues. The ends lost 0 bases at V and 6 bases at J; junction bases unmatched: 6. For the CDR3, the DNA is TGTGCCAGCAGCCAAGAGGAGGGACAGGTTTCCGGGGAGCTGTTTTTT. Its translation is CASSQEEGQVSGELFF.

This clone was detected only a few times. This sequence joins TRBV28 and TRBJ1-2; TRBD1 might be the D (6 bases). Germline lookup yields CDR1 MDHEN and CDR2 SYDVKM. Trimming left V 9 bases short and J 6 bases short, with 8 bases between. The CDR3 totals 10 residues. The CDR3 sequence is CASQGNGYTF. The CDR3, as DNA: TGTGCCAGTCAGGGGAATGGCTACACCTTC.

The chain joins TRBV7-9 to TRBJ1-1; D call uncertain. This CDR3 spans 14 amino acids. V lost 2 bases to trimming and J lost 3 bases, with 10 bases between them. The germline gives CDR1 SEHNR, CDR2 FQNEAQ (reference sequence). The CDR3 is CASSLYEGYTEAFF. The CDR3, as DNA: TGTGCCAGCAGCTTATACGAGGGTTACACTGAAGCTTTCTTT. Together with reference TRBV7-9 and TRBJ1-1, the CDR3 gives the full variable domain: DTGVSQNPRHKITKRGQNVTFRCDPISEHNRLYWYRQTLGQGPEFLTYFQNEAQLEKSRLLSDRFSAERPKGSFSTLEIQRTEQGDSAMYLCASSLYEGYTEAFFGQGTRLTVV.

This clone turned up a few times. The chain has TRBV21-1 and TRBJ2-3; the D call of TRBD1 is as the table states it, not checked on the DNA. TRBV21-1 is marked as a pseudogene. This CDR3 is 16 amino acids long. CDR3 sequence: CASSNCGRQTTDTQYF. DNA for the CDR3: TGTGCCAGCAGCAACTGTGGTCGACAGACCACAGATACGCAGTATTTT.

This clone has a handful of counts. This chain uses TRBV28 with TRBJ2-2, with TRBD1 as a possible D gene (5 bases). The length of the CDR3 is 13 residues. Germline V gives CDR1 MDHEN, CDR2 SYDVKM. V gave up 6 bases and J gave up 7 bases, with 12 bases separating them. The CDR3 bases are TGTGCCAGCAGACTCTCAAGGGGCGGGGAGCTGTTTTTT. This sequence encodes CASRLSRGGELFF.

This rearrangement joins TRBV6-5 to TRBJ2-7; 10 nucleotides line up with TRBD1. V shed 6 bases and J 3 bases; nucleotides not matched to a gene: 5. CDR1 and CDR2 (germline): MNHEY, SVGAGI. This CDR3 has 14 amino acids. In nucleotides, the CDR3 is TGTGCCAGCAGATTGGACAGGGGGGGCTACGAGCAGTACTTC. Amino acids: CASRLDRGGYEQYF.

This chain links TRBV9 with TRBJ2-7; 11 bases are a match to TRBD1. V lost 4 bases, J lost 5 bases, and 11 bases stayed unmatched. CDR3 size: 16 residues. Germline V gene sequence: CDR1 SGDLS, CDR2 YYNGEE. The CDR3 reads CASSLSSGTGGHEQYF. Written as DNA, the CDR3 is TGTGCCAGCAGCCTTTCCTCCGGGACAGGGGGACACGAGCAGTACTTC.

This clone occurred a few times. The chain has TRBV9 and TRBJ2-7; 8 bases match TRBD2. From germline, CDR1 is SGDLS and CDR2 YYNGEE. Trimming removed 3 bases from V and 5 bases from J; junction bases left unmatched: 10. This CDR3 has 15 amino acids. The CDR3 loop reads CASSAGLAVLDEQYF. CDR3 coding DNA: TGTGCCAGCAGCGCCGGACTAGCTGTTCTAGACGAGCAGTACTTC. The variable domain in full, with the rest retrieved from reference TRBV9 and TRBJ2-7, is DSGVTQTPKHLITATGQRVTLRCSPRSGDLSVYWYQQSLDQGLQFLIQYYNGEERAKGNILERFSAQQFPDLHSELNLSSLELGDSALYFCASSAGLAVLDEQYFGPGTRLTVT.

This clone was picked up many times. CDR3 bases: TGTGCCAGCAACGGCGGGACTAGTAATGAGCAGTTCTTC. This codes for CASNGGTSNEQFF. The chain carries TRBV6-4 and TRBJ2-1; 8 bases align to TRBD2. CDR3 length: 13 residues. V gave up 7 bases and J gave up 7 bases; unmatched junction bases: 6. Germline CDR1 is MRHNA and CDR2 is SNTAGT.

This clone has more than one count but fewer than ten. The rearrangement links TRBV11-2 to TRBJ2-1, with D possibly being TRBD1 (5 bases). Germline V gene data show CDR1 as SGHAT and CDR2 as FQNNGV. Trimming cost V 5 bases and J 10 bases, with 12 bases left between them. This CDR3 is 12 amino acids long. In DNA, the CDR3 is TGTGCCAGCAGCCTTAGGGGTTGGGAGCAGTTCTTC. It specifies CASSLRGWEQFF.

This clone was counted only a few times. This chain links TRBV29-1 with TRBJ1-1, with D possibly TRBD1 on 6 matching bases. Germline V gene lookup returns CDR1 SQVTM and CDR2 ANQGSEA. The ends were cut back, 6 bases at V and 0 bases at J, with 23 bases in the middle. The CDR3 contains 17 residues. DNA for the CDR3: TGCAGCGTGAGCGAACAGGGAACCTTCTCTATGAACACTGAAGCTTTCTTT. Its protein is CSVSEQGTFSMNTEAFF. The full variable domain, with the rest looked up from reference TRBV29-1 and TRBJ1-1, is SAVISQKPSRDICQRGTSLTIQCQVDSQVTMMFWYRQQPGQSLTLIATANQGSEATYESGFVIDKFPISRPNLTFSTLTVSNMSPEDSSIYLCSVSEQGTFSMNTEAFFGQGTRLTVV.

This clone was detected a few times. This sequence joins TRBV19 and TRBJ2-2; D remains ambiguous. The ends were cut back, 3 bases at V and 3 bases at J, with 5 bases in the middle. This CDR3 is built from 13 residues. Germline V gene data show CDR1 as LNHDA and CDR2 as SQIVND (reference sequence). CDR3: CASSILHTGELFF. In DNA form, the CDR3 reads TGTGCCAGTAGTATCCTTCACACCGGGGAGCTGTTTTTT.

The table lists this clone with a few counts. The chain couples TRBV6-1 to TRBJ1-5; the D gene is possibly TRBD1 (5 bases). The germline V and J ends were trimmed by 8 bases and 5 bases, with 10 bases remaining between them. CDR1 MNHNS and CDR2 SASEGT come from the germline V gene. The CDR3 sequence is 12 residues long. The CDR3 here is CASDIGDQPQHF. DNA of the CDR3: TGTGCCAGCGACATAGGGGATCAGCCCCAGCATTTT.

A few counts support this clone. The chain joins TRBV30 to TRBJ1-5; 7 nucleotides line up with TRBD1. CDR3 length: 13 residues. After removal of 4 bases from V and 1 base from J, the junction contained 1 base not matched to a gene. Germline CDR1 is GTSNPN and CDR2 is SVGIG (reference sequence). This chain's CDR3 is CAWKGQSNQPQHF. The CDR3 DNA sequence: TGTGCCTGGAAGGGACAGAGCAATCAGCCCCAGCATTTT.

This clone was observed a handful of times. This rearrangement joins TRBV13 to TRBJ1-1; no clear D gene. V was clipped by 1 base and J by 3 bases, with 6 bases between them. Germline V gene data show CDR1 as PRHDT and CDR2 as FYEKMQ (reference sequence). The CDR3 is 13 residues long. The CDR3 loop is CASSLDPDTEAFF. In DNA form, the CDR3 reads TGTGCCAGCAGCTTAGATCCGGACACTGAAGCTTTCTTT.

The rearrangement joins TRBV7-2 to TRBJ2-1, with D maybe TRBD2 (7 bases). Germline V lookup: CDR1 SGHTA, CDR2 FQGNSA. The CDR3 is made up of 16 amino acids. V was clipped by 0 bases and J by 3 bases, with 12 bases between them. In DNA form, the CDR3 reads TGTGCCAGCAGCTTAGCTGGGGGGGCCTTCTACAATGAGCAGTTCTTC. This sequence encodes CASSLAGGAFYNEQFF.

The chain couples TRBV6-5 to TRBJ1-1; D might be TRBD1 (6 bases). Germline CDR1 reads MNHEY; CDR2 reads SVGAGI. Trimming took off 5 bases at V and 1 base at J, with 11 bases between the two ends. CDR3 length equals 14 residues. CDR3 region: CASSMTGGNTEAFF. The DNA for the CDR3 is TGTGCCAGCAGTATGACAGGTGGGAACACTGAAGCTTTCTTT.

The rearrangement joins TRBV21-1 to TRBJ2-3; TRBD1 was called by the table and not checked on the DNA. TRBV21-1 counts as a pseudogene. CDR3 length: 15 amino acids. CDR3 region: CASSPGQGSTDTQYF. DNA for the CDR3: TGTGCCAGCAGTCCGGGACAGGGAAGCACAGATACGCAGTATTTT.

This clone was found a few times. The CDR3 spells CASSSRQGTGEQFF. CDR3 bases: TGTGCCAGCAGCTCTCGACAGGGGACGGGTGAGCAGTTCTTC. The chain has TRBV7-8 and TRBJ2-1; 8 bases map to TRBD1. The V and J ends lost 4 bases and 9 bases, in that order; junction bases with no gene match: 8. CDR3 size: 14 residues. Per the germline V gene, CDR1 is SGHVS and CDR2 is FQNEAQ.

V and J are TRBV7-2 and TRBJ2-1, with D possibly being TRBD2 (6 bases). V shed 5 bases and J shed 2 bases, with 13 bases lying between them. Germline assignment: CDR1 SGHTA and CDR2 FQGNSA. The CDR3 has 15 amino acids. The chain's CDR3 is CASSPMAGTYNEQFF. The CDR3 DNA reads TGTGCCAGCAGCCCGATGGCGGGGACCTACAATGAGCAGTTCTTC.